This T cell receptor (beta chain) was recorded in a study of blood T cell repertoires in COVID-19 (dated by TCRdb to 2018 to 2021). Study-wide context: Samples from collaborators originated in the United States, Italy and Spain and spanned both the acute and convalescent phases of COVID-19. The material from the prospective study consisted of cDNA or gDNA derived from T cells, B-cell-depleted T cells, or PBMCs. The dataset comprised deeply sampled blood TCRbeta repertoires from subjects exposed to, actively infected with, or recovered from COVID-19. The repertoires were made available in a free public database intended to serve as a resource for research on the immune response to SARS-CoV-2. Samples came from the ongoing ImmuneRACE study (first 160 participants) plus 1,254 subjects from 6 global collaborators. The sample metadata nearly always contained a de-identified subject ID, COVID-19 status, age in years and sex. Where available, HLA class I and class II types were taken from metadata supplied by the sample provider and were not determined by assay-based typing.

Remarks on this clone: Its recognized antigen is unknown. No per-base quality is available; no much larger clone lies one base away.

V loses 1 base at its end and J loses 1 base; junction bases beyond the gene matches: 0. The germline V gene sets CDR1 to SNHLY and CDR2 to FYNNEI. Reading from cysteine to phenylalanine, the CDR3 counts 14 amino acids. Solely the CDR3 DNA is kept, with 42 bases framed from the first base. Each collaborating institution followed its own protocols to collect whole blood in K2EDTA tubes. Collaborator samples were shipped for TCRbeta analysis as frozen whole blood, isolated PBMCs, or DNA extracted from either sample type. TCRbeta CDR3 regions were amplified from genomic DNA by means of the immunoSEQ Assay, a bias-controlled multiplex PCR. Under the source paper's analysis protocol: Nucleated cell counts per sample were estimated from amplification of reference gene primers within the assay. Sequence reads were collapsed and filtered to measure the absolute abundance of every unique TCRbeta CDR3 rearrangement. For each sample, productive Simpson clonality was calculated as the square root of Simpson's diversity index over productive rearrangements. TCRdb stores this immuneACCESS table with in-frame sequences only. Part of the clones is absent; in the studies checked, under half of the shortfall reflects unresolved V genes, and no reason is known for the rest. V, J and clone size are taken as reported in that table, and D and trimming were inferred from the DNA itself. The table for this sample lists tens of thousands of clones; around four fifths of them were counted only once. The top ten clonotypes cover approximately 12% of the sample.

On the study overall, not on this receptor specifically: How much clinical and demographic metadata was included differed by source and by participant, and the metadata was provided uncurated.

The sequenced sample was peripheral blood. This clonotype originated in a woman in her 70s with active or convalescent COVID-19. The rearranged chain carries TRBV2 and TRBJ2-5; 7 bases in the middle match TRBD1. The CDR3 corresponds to CASSEGTGQETQYF. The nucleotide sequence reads TGTGCCAGCAGTGAAGGGACAGGCCAAGAGACCCAGTACTTC.